This entry lists 9 T cell receptor beta chains sequenced from one sample in a study of T cells in Graves' hyperthyroidism and ophthalmopathy. Researchers amplified the TCR beta CDR3 regions from RNA transcripts. The HTBI primer set drove a first-round RT-PCR of the TCR CDR3. TCRdb re-derived calls from the multiplex PCR reads in MiXCR, one entry per CDR3 protein. The data hold about 840,000 distinct CDR3 sequences, with 35% to 40% observed a single time. Sequencing was carried out using blood. These receptors came from a young man with Graves' hyperthyroidism.

V usage is TRBV6-5 and J usage is TRBJ1-4; D is undetermined. This CDR3 is 14 amino acids long. Germline V gene data show CDR1 as MNHEY and CDR2 as SVGAGI. V dropped 5 bases and J dropped 7 bases, with 14 bases sitting between them. This CDR3 reads CASSLQEEGEKLFF. CDR3 in DNA: TGTGCCAGCAGTCTTCAGGAGGAAGGTGAAAAACTGTTTTTT.

The chain employs TRBV19 and TRBJ1-6; 7 nucleotides match TRBD1. J lost 0 bases, V lost 3 bases, and 17 bases had no gene match. CDR1 LNHDA and CDR2 SQIVND come from the germline V gene (reference sequence). This CDR3 comprises 21 residues. CDR3 nucleotide sequence: TGTGCCAGTAGTATGGGGGGGGGTGGACAGGACCACCCCTCCTATAATTCACCCCTCCACTTT. This gives the protein CASSMGGGGQDHPSYNSPLHF.

The J gene is TRBJ1-1, the V gene TRBV4-1, with no clear D. The germline gives CDR1 MGHRA, CDR2 YSYEKL. CDR3 length: 15 amino acids. V was cut by 0 bases and J by 0 bases, with 8 bases left in between. The CDR3 nucleotides read TGCGCCAGCAGCCAAGAACCTCGCTTGAACACTGAAGCTTTCTTT. As protein: CASSQEPRLNTEAFF.

The table lists this clonotype with many counts. The genes are TRBV20-1 and TRBJ1-5; D gene unclear. The CDR3 contains 14 residues. CDR1 is DFQATT, CDR2 SNEGSKA, per germline (reference sequence). The V gene lost 3 bases and the J gene lost 2 bases, with 11 bases spanning the gap. CDR3 sequence: CSASRTLGNQPQHF. CDR3 bases: TGCAGTGCTAGTAGGACTCTCGGCAATCAGCCCCAGCATTTT.

This clonotype was observed many times. This chain joins TRBV27 and TRBJ1-2; a possible D gene is TRBD1 (5 bases). Germline V CDR1 and CDR2: MNHEY, SMNVEV (reference sequence). The CDR3 extends over 14 amino acids. V was shortened by 6 bases and J by 5 bases, with 16 bases between the two germline ends. CDR3: CASSRGPQGYGYTF. The CDR3 nucleotides read TGTGCCAGCAGCCGGGGTCCCCAGGGTTATGGCTACACCTTC.

This chain links TRBV25-1 with TRBJ2-5; 10 nucleotides match TRBD2. Germline CDR1 is MGHDK and CDR2 is SYGVNS. The V gene end was trimmed by 0 bases and the J gene end by 7 bases; junction bases not matched to a gene: 5. CDR3 size: 15 residues. The chain's CDR3 is CASSEYSGGAGTQYF. As DNA, the CDR3 is TGTGCCAGCAGTGAATACAGCGGGGGGGCAGGGACCCAGTACTTC.

The V gene is TRBV7-9, the J gene TRBJ2-7; D gene uncertain. With 5 bases removed from V and 7 bases from J, the gap between germline ends came to 9 bases. CDR3 length equals 11 residues. The V gene's germline CDR1 is SEHNR and CDR2 FQNEAQ (reference sequence). The DNA of the CDR3 is TGTGCCAGCAGCCCTAACCGGGAGCAGTACTTC. Translation: CASSPNREQYF.

This clonotype was seen at least ten times. The chain is built from TRBV10-3 and TRBJ2-7, with D maybe TRBD1 (6 bases). Germline lookup yields CDR1 ENHRY and CDR2 SYGVKD. The CDR3 spans 13 residues. V was shortened by 8 bases and J by 1 base, with 12 bases between the two germline ends. For the CDR3, the DNA is TGTGCCATCGGACAGCAGAATTCCTACGAGCAGTACTTC. This codes for CAIGQQNSYEQYF.

This clonotype was seen at least ten times. The chain has TRBV19 and TRBJ1-2, with a tentative D call TRBD1 (6 bases). V lost 4 bases, J lost 3 bases, and 12 bases lay in between. The length of the CDR3 is 14 residues. Germline CDR1 is LNHDA and CDR2 is SQIVND (reference sequence). This chain's CDR3 is CASSNPGTHYGYTF. In nucleotides, the CDR3 is TGTGCCAGTAGTAACCCCGGGACACACTATGGCTACACCTTC.